The table lists the clone carrying this T cell receptor (beta chain) with many counts. Its antigen is currently unknown. This sequence may be a read error, since a much larger clone differs from it by one base. TCRdb reanalysed the multiplex PCR reads using MiXCR and keeps one entry per CDR3 protein. The sample has 200,000 or so distinct CDR3 sequences, 25% to 40% seen once. Breast cancer patients provided tissue from their axillary draining lymph nodes. These data come from a study of breast tumors, draining lymph nodes, adjacent tissues. The CDR3 spans 15 residues. Per the germline V gene, CDR1 is SGHVS and CDR2 is FQNEAQ. Study observations and caveats: Luminal-like breast cancer showed significantly higher tumor–nontumor repertoire similarity than basal-like.

This receptor was taken from a female donor with breast cancer. Some clones in this sample may be carry-over from other donors' samples. Specimen: axillary lymph node tissue. The V call is TRBV7-8, the J call TRBJ2-5; 7 bases align to TRBD1. CDR3 protein: CASSSTDRDQETQHF. The CDR3 bases are TGTGCCAGCAGCTCGACCGACAGGGACCAAGAGACCCAGCACTTC. The full variable domain, with the rest looked up from reference TRBV7-8 and TRBJ2-5, is GAGVSQSPRYKVAKRGQDVALRCDPISGHVSLFWYQQALGQGPEFLTYFQNEAQLDKSGLPSDRFFAERPEGSVSTLKIQRTQQEDSAVYLCASSSTDRDQETQHFGPGTRLLVL.